The present T cell receptor (beta chain) was sequenced within a study of T-cell reconstitution after alpha-beta-depleted transplantation in children. Findings and caveats of the study: The study reportedly traced alpha-beta T cells about two months after transplant to several hundred expanded graft clones.

As for this clonotype: Its antigen is as yet unknown.

CDR1 MNHNS and CDR2 SASEGT come from the germline V gene. Trimming removed 6 bases from V and 4 bases from J; junction bases left unmatched: 12. The CDR3 has 16 residues. The library targeted TCRbeta and was prepared with unique molecular identifiers. A single record per CDR3 protein comes from TCRdb applying MiXCR to the PCR reads. This sample has some 450,000 distinct CDR3 sequences, with approximately 42% found just once. V and J are TRBV6-1 and TRBJ2-1; the match to TRBD1 covers 7 bases. The sequencing here drew on PBMCs, taken before TCRalphabeta/CD19-depleted stem cell transplant. The origin of this receptor is a girl between 2 and 10 years old with aplastic anemia, due to receive a stem cell transplant. CDR3 bases: TGTGCCAGCAGGGCATACACAGGGGAAGGGTACAATGAGCAGTTCTTC. Encoded protein: CASRAYTGEGYNEQFF.